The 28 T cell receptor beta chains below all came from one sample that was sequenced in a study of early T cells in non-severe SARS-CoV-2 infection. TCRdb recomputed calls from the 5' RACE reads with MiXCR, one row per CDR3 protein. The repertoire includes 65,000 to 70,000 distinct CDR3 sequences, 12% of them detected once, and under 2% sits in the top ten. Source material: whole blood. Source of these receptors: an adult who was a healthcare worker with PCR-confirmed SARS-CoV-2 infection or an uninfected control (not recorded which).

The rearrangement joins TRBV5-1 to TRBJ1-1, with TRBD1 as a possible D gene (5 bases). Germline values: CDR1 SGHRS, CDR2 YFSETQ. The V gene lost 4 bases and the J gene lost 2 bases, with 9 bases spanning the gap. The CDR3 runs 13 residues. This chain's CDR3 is CASSAGGNTEAFF. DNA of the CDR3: TGCGCCAGCAGCGCTGGGGGTAACACTGAAGCTTTCTTT.

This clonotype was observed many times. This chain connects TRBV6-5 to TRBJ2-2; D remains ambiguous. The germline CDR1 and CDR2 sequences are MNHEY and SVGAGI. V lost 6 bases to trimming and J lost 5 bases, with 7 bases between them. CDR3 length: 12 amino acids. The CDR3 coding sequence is TGTGCCAGCAGGGGCGAGACCGGGGAGCTGTTTTTT. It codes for CASRGETGELFF.

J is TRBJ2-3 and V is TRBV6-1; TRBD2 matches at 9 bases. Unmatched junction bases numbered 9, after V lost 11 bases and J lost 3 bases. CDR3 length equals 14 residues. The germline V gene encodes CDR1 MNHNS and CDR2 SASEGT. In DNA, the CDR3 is TGTGCCGGAACTCCTAGCGGGGAGACAGATACGCAGTATTTT. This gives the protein CAGTPSGETDTQYF.

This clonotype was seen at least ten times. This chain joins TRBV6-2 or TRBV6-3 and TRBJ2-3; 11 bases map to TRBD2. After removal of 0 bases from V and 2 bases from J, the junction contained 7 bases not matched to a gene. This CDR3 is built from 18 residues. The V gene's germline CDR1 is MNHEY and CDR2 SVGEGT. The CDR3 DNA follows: TGTGCCAGCAGTTACTCTAGCGGGGGGGCCCGGAACACAGATACGCAGTATTTT. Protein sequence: CASSYSSGGARNTDTQYF.

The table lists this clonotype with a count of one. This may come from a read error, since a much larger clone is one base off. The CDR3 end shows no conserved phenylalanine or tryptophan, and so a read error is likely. CDR3 region: CSAMGGGAYEQYI. The CDR3 bases are TGCAGTGCTATGGGCGGGGGCGCCTACGAGCAGTACATC. The J gene is TRBJ2-7, the V gene TRBV20-1; tentative D call: TRBD2 (7 bases). The CDR3 is 13 residues long. Trimming took off 4 bases at V and 2 bases at J, with 12 bases between the two ends. Germline V gene lookup returns CDR1 DFQATT and CDR2 SNEGSKA (reference sequence).

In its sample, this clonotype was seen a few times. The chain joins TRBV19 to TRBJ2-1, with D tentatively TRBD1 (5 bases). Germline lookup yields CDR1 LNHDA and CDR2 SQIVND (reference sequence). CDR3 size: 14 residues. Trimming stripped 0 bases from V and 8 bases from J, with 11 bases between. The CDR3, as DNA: TGTGCCAGTAGTATAGAAGAAGGGGCCTATGAGCAGTTCTTC. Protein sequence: CASSIEEGAYEQFF.

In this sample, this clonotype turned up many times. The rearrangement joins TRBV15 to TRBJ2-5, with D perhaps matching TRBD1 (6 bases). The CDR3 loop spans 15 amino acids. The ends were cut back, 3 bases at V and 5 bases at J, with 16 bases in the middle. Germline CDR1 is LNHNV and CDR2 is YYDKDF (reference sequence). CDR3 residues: CATSSNTGMWETQYF. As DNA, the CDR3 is TGTGCCACCAGCAGTAATACAGGGATGTGGGAGACCCAGTACTTC.

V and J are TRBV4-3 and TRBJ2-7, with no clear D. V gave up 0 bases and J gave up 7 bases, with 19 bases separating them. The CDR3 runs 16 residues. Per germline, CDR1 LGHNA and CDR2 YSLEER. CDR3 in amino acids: CASSQEASKQGIEQYF. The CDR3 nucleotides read TGCGCCAGCAGCCAAGAGGCCAGTAAACAAGGAATTGAGCAGTACTTC.

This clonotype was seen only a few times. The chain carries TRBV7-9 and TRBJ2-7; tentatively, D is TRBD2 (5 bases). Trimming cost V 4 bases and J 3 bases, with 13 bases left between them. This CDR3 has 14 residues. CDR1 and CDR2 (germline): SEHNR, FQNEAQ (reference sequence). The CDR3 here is CASSSSGTDYEQYF. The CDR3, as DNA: TGTGCCAGCAGCTCTTCGGGAACAGACTACGAGCAGTACTTC.

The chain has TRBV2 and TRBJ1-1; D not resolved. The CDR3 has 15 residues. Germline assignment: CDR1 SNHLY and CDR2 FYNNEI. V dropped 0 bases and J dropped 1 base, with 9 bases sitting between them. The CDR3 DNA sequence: TGTGCCAGCAGTGAAGCGCGGACCCCGAACACTGAAGCTTTCTTT. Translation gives CASSEARTPNTEAFF.

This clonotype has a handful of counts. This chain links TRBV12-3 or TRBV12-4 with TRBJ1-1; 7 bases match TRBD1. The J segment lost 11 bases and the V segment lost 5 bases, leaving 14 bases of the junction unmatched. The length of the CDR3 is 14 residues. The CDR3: CASSLRQGGSGAFF. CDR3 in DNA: TGTGCCAGCAGTCTCAGACAGGGCGGCTCAGGGGCTTTCTTT.

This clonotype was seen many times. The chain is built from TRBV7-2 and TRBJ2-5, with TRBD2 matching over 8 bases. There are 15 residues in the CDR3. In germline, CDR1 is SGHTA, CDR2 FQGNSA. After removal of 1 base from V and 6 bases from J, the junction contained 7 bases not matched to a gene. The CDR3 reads CASSLDGGAGKTQYF. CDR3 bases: TGTGCCAGCAGCTTAGACGGGGGGGCCGGAAAGACCCAGTACTTC.

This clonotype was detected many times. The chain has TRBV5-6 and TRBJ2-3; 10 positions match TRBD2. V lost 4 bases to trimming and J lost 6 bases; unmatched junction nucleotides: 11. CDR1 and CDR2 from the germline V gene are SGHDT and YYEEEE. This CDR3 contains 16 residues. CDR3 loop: CASSPTSGSPHDTQYF. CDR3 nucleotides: TGTGCCAGCAGCCCGACTAGCGGGTCCCCACACGATACGCAGTATTTT. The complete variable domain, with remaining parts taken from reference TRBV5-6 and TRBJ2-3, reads DAGVTQSPTHLIKTRGQQVTLRCSPKSGHDTVSWYQQALGQGPQFIFQYYEEEERQRGNFPDRFSGHQFPNYSSELNVNALLLGDSALYLCASSPTSGSPHDTQYFGPGTRLTVL.

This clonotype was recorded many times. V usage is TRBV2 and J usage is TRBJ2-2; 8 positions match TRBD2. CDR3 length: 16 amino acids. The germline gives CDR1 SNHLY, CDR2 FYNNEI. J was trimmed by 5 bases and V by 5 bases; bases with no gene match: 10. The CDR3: CASSIRGLEQTGELFF. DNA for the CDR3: TGTGCCAGCAGTATCCGGGGACTAGAACAAACCGGGGAGCTGTTTTTT.

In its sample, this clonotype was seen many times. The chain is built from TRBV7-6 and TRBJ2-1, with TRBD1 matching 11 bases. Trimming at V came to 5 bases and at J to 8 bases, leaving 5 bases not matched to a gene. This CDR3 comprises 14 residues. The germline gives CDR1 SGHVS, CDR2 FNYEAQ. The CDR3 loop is CASSPGQGAYEQFF. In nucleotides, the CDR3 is TGTGCCAGCAGCCCCGGACAGGGGGCCTATGAGCAGTTCTTC.

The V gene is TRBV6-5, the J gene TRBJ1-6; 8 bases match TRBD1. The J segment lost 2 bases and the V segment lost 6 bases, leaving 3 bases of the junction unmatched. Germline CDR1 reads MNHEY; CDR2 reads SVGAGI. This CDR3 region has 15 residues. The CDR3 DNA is TGTGCCAGCAGCCCAGGGGGCACCTATAATTCACCCCTCCACTTT. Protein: CASSPGGTYNSPLHF.

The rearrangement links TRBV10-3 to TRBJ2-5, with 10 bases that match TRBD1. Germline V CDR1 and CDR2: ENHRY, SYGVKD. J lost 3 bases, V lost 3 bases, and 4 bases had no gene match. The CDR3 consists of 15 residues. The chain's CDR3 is CAISDRGTGEETQYF. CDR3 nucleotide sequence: TGTGCCATCAGTGACCGAGGGACAGGGGAAGAGACCCAGTACTTC.

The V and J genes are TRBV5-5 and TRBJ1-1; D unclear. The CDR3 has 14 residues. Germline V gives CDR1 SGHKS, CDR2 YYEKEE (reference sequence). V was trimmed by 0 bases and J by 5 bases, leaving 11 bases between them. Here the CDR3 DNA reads TGTGCCAGCAGCTTGGTAGGGTTGGAAACTGAAGCTTTCTTT. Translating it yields CASSLVGLETEAFF.

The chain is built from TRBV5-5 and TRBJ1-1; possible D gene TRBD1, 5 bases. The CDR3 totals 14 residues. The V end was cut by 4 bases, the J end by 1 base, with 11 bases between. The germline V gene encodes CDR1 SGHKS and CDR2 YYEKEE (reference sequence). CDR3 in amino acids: CASSAQTANTEAFF. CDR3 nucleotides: TGTGCCAGCAGCGCTCAGACAGCGAACACTGAAGCTTTCTTT.

The CDR3 nucleotides are TGTGCCAGCCCGCGTTCGGACGATACGCAGTATTTT. It specifies CASPRSDDTQYF. This chain links TRBV2 with TRBJ2-3; D remains ambiguous. The ends were cut back, 8 bases at V and 6 bases at J, with 12 bases in the middle. This CDR3 contains 12 residues. Looked up from germline, CDR1 is SNHLY and CDR2 is FYNNEI.

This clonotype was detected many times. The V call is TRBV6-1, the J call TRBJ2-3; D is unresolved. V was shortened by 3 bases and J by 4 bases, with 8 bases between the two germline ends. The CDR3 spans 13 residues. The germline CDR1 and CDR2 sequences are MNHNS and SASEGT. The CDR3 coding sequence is TGTGCCAGCAGTGACGGTGTCGCAGATACGCAGTATTTT. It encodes CASSDGVADTQYF.

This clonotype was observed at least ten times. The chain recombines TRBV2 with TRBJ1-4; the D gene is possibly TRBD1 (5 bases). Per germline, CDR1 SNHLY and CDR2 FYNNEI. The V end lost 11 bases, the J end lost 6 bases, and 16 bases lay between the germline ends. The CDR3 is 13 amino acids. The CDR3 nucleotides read TGTGCCCTCAGAGGGGTGGGAGATGAAAAACTGTTTTTT. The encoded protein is CALRGVGDEKLFF.

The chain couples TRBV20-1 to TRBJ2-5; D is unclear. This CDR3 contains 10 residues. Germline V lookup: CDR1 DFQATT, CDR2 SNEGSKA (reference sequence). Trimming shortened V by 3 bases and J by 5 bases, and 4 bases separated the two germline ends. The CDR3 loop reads CSASLETQYF. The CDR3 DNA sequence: TGCAGTGCTAGTCTGGAGACCCAGTACTTC.

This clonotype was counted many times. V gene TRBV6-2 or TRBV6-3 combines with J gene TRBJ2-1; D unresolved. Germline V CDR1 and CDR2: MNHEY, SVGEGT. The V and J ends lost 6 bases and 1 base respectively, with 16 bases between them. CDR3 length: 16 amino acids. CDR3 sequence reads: CASSSLGGRSYNEQFF. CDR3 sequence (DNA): TGTGCCAGCAGCTCCCTTGGTGGACGGTCCTACAATGAGCAGTTCTTC.

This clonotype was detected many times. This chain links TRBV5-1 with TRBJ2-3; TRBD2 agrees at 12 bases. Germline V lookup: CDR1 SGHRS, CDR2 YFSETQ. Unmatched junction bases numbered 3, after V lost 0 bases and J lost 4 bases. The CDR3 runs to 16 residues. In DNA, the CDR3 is TGCGCCAGCAGCTTGGCCTCTAGCGGGGGGGCAGATACGCAGTATTTT. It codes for CASSLASSGGADTQYF.

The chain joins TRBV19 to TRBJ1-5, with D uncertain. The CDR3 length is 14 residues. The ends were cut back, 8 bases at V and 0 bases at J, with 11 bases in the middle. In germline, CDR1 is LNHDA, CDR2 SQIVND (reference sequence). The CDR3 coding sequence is TGTGCCAGTGGGAGCCCTTATAGCAATCAGCCCCAGCATTTT. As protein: CASGSPYSNQPQHF. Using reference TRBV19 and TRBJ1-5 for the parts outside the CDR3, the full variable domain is DGGITQSPKYLFRKEGQNVTLSCEQNLNHDAMYWYRQDPGQGLRLIYYSQIVNDFQKGDIAEGYSVSREKKESFPLTVTSAQKNPTAFYLCASGSPYSNQPQHFGDGTRLSIL.

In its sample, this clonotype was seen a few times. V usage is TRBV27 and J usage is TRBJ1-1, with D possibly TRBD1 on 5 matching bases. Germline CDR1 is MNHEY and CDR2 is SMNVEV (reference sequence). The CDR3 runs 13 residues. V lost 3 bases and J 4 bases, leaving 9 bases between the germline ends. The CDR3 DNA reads TGTGCCAGCAGTTTTTCCGGGGGCACTGAAGCTTTCTTT. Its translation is CASSFSGGTEAFF.

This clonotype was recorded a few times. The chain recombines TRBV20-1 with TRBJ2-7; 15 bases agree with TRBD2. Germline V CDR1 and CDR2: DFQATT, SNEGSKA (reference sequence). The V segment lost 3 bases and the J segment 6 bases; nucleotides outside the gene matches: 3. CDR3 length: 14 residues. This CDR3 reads CSASGLAGGSEQYF. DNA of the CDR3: TGCAGTGCTAGCGGACTAGCGGGGGGGAGCGAGCAGTACTTC.